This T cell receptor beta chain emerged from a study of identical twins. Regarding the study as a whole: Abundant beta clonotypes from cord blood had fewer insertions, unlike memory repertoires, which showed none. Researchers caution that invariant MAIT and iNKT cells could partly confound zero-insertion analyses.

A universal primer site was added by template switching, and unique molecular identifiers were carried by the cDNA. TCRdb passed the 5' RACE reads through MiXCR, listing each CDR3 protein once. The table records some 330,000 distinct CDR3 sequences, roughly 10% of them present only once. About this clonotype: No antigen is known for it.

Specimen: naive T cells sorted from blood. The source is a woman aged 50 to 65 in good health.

The chain's CDR3 is CAARQIGNTGELFF. Here the CDR3 DNA reads TGTGCCGCCCGACAGATAGGAAACACCGGGGAGCTGTTTTTT. The chain recombines TRBV19 with TRBJ2-2, with a weak D call TRBD1 (5 bases). CDR1 and CDR2 (germline): LNHDA, SQIVND (reference sequence). V lost 11 bases to trimming and J lost 2 bases, with 15 bases between them. This CDR3 has 14 residues.